These T cell receptor beta chains were read from a single sample in a study of blood T cells in healthy people across ages. MiXCR, run by TCRdb on the 5' RACE reads, gives a single entry per CDR3 protein. Of some 1.4 million distinct CDR3 sequences in the sample, about 43% were seen once. The sequenced sample consisted of blood. The receptors originated from a woman aged 18-29 years in good health. CDR3s include the opening cysteine and the closing phenylalanine or tryptophan. The order of the fields is V gene, J gene, D gene, clone size, CDR3 protein, CDR3 DNA. The D gene is left open where the match is weak. The listing skips clone size in some rows; elsewhere it reads once, few, many or a size class.

>TRBV15|TRBJ2-4|.|few
CATSSLAALAKNIQYF
TGTGCCACCAGCAGCCTGGCCGCTTTAGCCAAAAACATTCAGTACTTC
>TRBV28|TRBJ2-7|.|.
CASSLSGTVGEQYF
TGTGCCAGCAGTTTATCAGGGACGGTGGGCGAGCAGTACTTC
>TRBV12-3/TRBV12-4|TRBJ1-5|.|.
CASSLLGASNQPQHF
TGTGCCAGCAGTTTATTGGGGGCCAGCAATCAGCCCCAGCATTTT
>TRBV25-1|TRBJ2-1|TRBD2|few
CASSKGTSGGPLGEQFF
TGTGCCAGCAGTAAAGGGACTAGCGGGGGGCCCCTTGGTGAGCAGTTCTTC
>TRBV7-2|TRBJ2-3|.|few
CASSLVASSDREYF
TGTGCCAGCAGCTTAGTGGCGTCTAGCGATAGGGAGTATTTT
>TRBV3-1|TRBJ1-2|TRBD1|many
CASSPLQGVGYTF
TGTGCCAGCAGCCCGTTACAGGGGGTGGGCTACACCTTC
>TRBV12-3/TRBV12-4|TRBJ1-2|.|.
CASSSRGLHYGYTF
TGTGCCAGCAGTTCGAGGGGTCTTCACTATGGCTACACCTTC
>TRBV10-3|TRBJ2-7|TRBD1|many
CAISDRANSYEQYF
TGTGCCATCAGCGACAGGGCAAATTCCTACGAGCAGTACTTC
>TRBV6-5|TRBJ2-3|.|few
CASRSDQADTQYF
TGTGCCAGCAGAAGCGACCAGGCGGATACGCAGTATTTT
>TRBV20-1|TRBJ2-3|.|once
CSARVRGDTQYF
TGCAGTGCTAGAGTAAGAGGAGATACGCAGTATTTT
>TRBV20-1|TRBJ2-3|.|.
CSARDLPGGDTQYF
TGCAGTGCTAGAGATCTACCCGGCGGAGATACGCAGTATTTT
>TRBV9|TRBJ2-7|.|few
CASSALAGTVPSEQYF
TGTGCCAGCAGCGCCTTAGCGGGGACAGTCCCTTCAGAGCAGTACTTC
>TRBV5-1|TRBJ1-4|.|.
CASSFAAGKNEKLFF
TGCGCCAGCAGCTTCGCGGCAGGGAAAAATGAAAAACTGTTTTTT
>TRBV3-1|TRBJ1-1|.|.
CASTQAEHSTEAFF
TGTGCCAGCACCCAGGCGGAACATAGCACTGAAGCTTTCTTT
>TRBV4-2|TRBJ2-1|.|few
CASSQALATNEQFF
TGTGCCAGCAGCCAAGCGTTAGCGACGAATGAGCAGTTCTTC
>TRBV6-6|TRBJ2-7|.|.
CAIGGDLPYEQYF
TGTGCCATAGGGGGGGATTTACCCTACGAGCAGTACTTC
>TRBV24-1|TRBJ1-2|.|.
CATSDPSTEYGYTF
TGTGCCACCAGTGACCCTTCGACAGAATATGGCTACACCTTC
>TRBV6-5|TRBJ2-3|.|many
CASSYGGRLADTQYF
TGTGCCAGCAGTTACGGGGGACGCTTGGCCGATACGCAGTATTTT
>TRBV5-1|TRBJ2-1|.|many
CASSHGGAGYNEQFF
TGCGCCAGCAGTCATGGGGGGGCCGGTTACAATGAGCAGTTCTTC
>TRBV5-1|TRBJ2-5|TRBD2|.
CASSPGTSDPVETQYF
TGCGCCAGCAGCCCAGGAACTAGCGACCCAGTGGAGACCCAGTACTTC
>TRBV2|TRBJ2-1|TRBD1|few
CASSETDRVPYNEQFF
TGTGCCAGCAGTGAGACCGACAGGGTGCCCTACAATGAGCAGTTCTTC
>TRBV27|TRBJ2-1|.|.
CASSPFGAYNEQFF
TGTGCCAGCAGCCCTTTTGGGGCCTACAATGAGCAGTTCTTC
>TRBV5-5|TRBJ1-1|TRBD1|.
CASSPGQGWVTEAFF
TGTGCCAGCAGCCCCGGACAGGGTTGGGTCACTGAAGCTTTCTTT
>TRBV20-1|TRBJ1-2|.|few
CSARGWGNYGYTF
TGCAGTGCTAGAGGGTGGGGGAACTATGGCTACACCTTC
>TRBV10-3|TRBJ2-7|TRBD2|once
CAISEPSGGRSYNEQYF
TGTGCCATCAGTGAGCCTAGCGGGGGGCGGTCCTACAATGAGCAGTACTTC
>TRBV10-2|TRBJ1-2|TRBD1|.
CASSEPGQGLGYGYTF
TGCGCCAGCAGTGAGCCGGGACAGGGTCTGGGCTATGGCTACACCTTC
>TRBV6-1|TRBJ2-1|TRBD1|.
CASIRDRGLSNEQFF
TGTGCCAGTATACGGGACAGGGGGCTATCGAATGAGCAGTTCTTC
>TRBV27|TRBJ1-2|.|.
CASSLSLSGGYRGYTF
TGTGCCAGCAGTTTATCCCTATCCGGGGGATATAGGGGCTACACCTTC
>TRBV11-2|TRBJ2-1|.|.
CASYPLERDVREQFF
TGTGCCTCCTACCCCCTCGAGAGGGACGTTAGGGAGCAGTTCTTC
>TRBV27|TRBJ2-7|.|.
CASSFKARQTYEQYF
TGTGCCAGCAGTTTTAAGGCGCGGCAGACTTACGAGCAGTACTTC
>TRBV12-3/TRBV12-4|TRBJ2-1|TRBD1|.
CASRPDRAYSYNEQFF
TGTGCCAGTAGACCTGACAGGGCCTACTCCTACAATGAGCAGTTCTTC
>TRBV2|TRBJ2-7|TRBD2|few
CASSEPGGYEQYF
TGTGCCAGCAGTGAACCGGGAGGATACGAGCAGTACTTC
>TRBV4-1|TRBJ1-5|TRBD1|few
CASSQGQGDLQPQHF
TGCGCCAGCAGCCAGGGACAGGGGGACCTACAGCCCCAGCATTTT
>TRBV4-1|TRBJ2-5|TRBD1|.
CASSQGWDSQETQYF
TGCGCCAGCAGCCAAGGGTGGGACAGTCAAGAGACCCAGTACTTC
>TRBV11-2|TRBJ2-1|TRBD2|many
CASTPTDGRANEQFF
TGTGCCAGCACCCCGACTGACGGGAGGGCCAATGAGCAGTTCTTC
>TRBV28|TRBJ2-6|.|.
CASIGGSAGANVPTF
TGTGCCAGCATTGGGGGCAGCGCTGGGGCCAACGTCCCGACTTTC
>TRBV2|TRBJ2-5|TRBD2|.
CASRWRGTTSYNEQYF
TGTGCCAGCAGGTGGCGGGGGACTACTTCCTACAATGAGCAGTACTTC
>TRBV6-2/TRBV6-3|TRBJ2-1|.|.
CASTERREAYNEQFF
TGTGCCAGCACCGAAAGGAGGGAGGCCTACAATGAGCAGTTCTTC
>TRBV15|TRBJ2-1|TRBD1|few
CATSEQGQGNEQFF
TGTGCCACCAGCGAACAGGGGCAGGGAAATGAGCAGTTCTTC
>TRBV5-1|TRBJ1-2|.|.
CASSQTSGVSYTF
TGCGCCAGCAGCCAGACCTCTGGCGTAAGCTACACCTTC
>TRBV7-7|TRBJ2-3|.|.
CASSSLGRGGTQYF
TGTGCCAGCAGCTCACTAGGACGGGGAGGTACGCAGTATTTT
>TRBV12-3/TRBV12-4|TRBJ2-3|TRBD2|few
CASSLTSAYTDTQYF
TGTGCCAGCAGTTTGACTAGCGCTTACACAGATACGCAGTATTTT
>TRBV6-5|TRBJ2-5|.|few
CASSDSLTGSEYF
TGTGCCAGCAGTGACTCGCTTACAGGGTCGGAGTACTTC